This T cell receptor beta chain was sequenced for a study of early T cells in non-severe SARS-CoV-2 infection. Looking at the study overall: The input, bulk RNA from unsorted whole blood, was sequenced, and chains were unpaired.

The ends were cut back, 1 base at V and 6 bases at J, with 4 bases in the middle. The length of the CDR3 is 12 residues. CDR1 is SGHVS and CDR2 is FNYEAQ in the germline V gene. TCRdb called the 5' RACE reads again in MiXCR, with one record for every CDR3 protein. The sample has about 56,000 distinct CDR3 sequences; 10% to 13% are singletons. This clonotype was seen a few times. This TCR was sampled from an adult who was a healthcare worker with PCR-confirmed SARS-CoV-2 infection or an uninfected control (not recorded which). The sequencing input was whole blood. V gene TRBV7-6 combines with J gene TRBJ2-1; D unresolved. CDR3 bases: TGTGCCAGCAGCTTAGTGCTCAATGAGCAGTTCTTC. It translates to CASSLVLNEQFF.